Each of the 2 T cell receptor beta chains below was sequenced from the same sample in a study of shared clonotypes between healthy human individuals. The table came from immunoSEQ multiplex PCR; TCRdb's copy has only in-frame clones and leaves some out. The sample yields about half a million clones, over 70% seen once. What was sequenced was PBMCs. These receptors were obtained from a woman in her thirties or forties in good health. Some clones in this sample may be carry-over from other donors' samples.

Remarks on this clone: A much larger clone differs from this one at a single base, so this may be a read error. The chain employs TRBV7-3 and TRBJ2-1; 10 positions agree with TRBD2. This CDR3 is built from 18 residues. Germline CDR1 is SGHTA and CDR2 is FQGTGA. The CDR3 DNA reads as TGTGCCAGCGGCTTAACGGATATTGCTAGCGGGAGAGGCAATGAGCAGTTCTTC. It specifies CASGLTDIASGRGNEQFF. Looking up the rest from reference TRBV7-3 and TRBJ2-1 gives the full variable domain: GAGVSQTPSNKVTEKGKYVELRCDPISGHTALYWYRQSLGQGPEFLIYFQGTGAADDSGLPNDRFFAVRPEGSVSTLKIQRTERGDSAVYLCASGLTDIASGRGNEQFFGPGTRLTVL.

The V call is TRBV14, the J call TRBJ2-7, with D uncertain. Per the germline V gene, CDR1 is SGHDN and CDR2 is FVKESK. V was cut by 0 bases and J by 2 bases, with 14 bases left in between. CDR3 length: 16 amino acids. The DNA of the CDR3 is TGTGCCAGCAGCCAAGATCAAGGCAGCCCTACCTACGAGCAGTACTTC. Amino acids: CASSQDQGSPTYEQYF.